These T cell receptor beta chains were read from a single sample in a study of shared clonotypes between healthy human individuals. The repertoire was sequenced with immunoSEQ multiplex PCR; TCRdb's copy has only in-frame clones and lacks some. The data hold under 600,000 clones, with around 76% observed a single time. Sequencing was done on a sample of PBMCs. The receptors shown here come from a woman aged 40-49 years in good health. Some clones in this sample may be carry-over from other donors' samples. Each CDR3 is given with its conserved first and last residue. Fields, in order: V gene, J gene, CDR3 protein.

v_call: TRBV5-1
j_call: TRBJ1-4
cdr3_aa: CASSLLGGGGKLFF

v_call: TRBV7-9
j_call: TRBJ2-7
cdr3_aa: CASSSDGSSYEQYF

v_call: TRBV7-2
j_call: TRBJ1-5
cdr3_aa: CASSFGTGQPQHF

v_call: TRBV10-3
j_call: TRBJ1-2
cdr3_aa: CAITPLGGDGYTF

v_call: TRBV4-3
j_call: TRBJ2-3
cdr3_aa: CASSQGLGSTDTQYF

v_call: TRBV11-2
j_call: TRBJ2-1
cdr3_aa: CASSLGPGQGRHNEQFF

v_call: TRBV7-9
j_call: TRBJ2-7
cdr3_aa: CASSLTGYEQYF

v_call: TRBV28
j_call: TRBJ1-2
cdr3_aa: CASEGRLSYTF

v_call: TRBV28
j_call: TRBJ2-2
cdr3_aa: CASSLLGARELFF

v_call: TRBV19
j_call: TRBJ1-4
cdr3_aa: CASNHRGANEKLFF

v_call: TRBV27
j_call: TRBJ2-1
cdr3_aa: CASSWGTSGRGEQFF

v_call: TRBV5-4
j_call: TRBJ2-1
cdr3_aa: CASSQSSGYSYNEQFF

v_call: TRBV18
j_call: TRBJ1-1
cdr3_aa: CASSPLGTTMLNTEAFF

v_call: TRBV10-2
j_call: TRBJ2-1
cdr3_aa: CASVSRSYNEQFF

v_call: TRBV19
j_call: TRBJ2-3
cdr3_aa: CASLSRAFSTDTQYF

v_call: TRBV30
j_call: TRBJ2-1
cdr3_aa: CAWSAGYRTGNEQFF

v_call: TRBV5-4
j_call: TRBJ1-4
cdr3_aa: CASSSRVDEKLFF

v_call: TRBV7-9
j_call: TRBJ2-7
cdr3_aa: CASSNQGAGSYEQYF

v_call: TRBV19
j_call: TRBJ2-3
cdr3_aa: CASKDGGVTDTQYF

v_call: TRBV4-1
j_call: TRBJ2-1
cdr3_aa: CASSQEAGNSYNEQFF

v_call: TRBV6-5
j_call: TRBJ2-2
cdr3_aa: CASSFGQNGKLFF

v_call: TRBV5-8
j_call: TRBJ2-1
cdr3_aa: CASSNPDVYNEQFF

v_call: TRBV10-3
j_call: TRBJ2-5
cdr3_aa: CAITQDRAETQYF

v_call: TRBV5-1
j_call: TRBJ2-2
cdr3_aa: CASSRDVTGELFF

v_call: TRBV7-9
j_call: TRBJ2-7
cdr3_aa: CASSLAGLTSEQYF

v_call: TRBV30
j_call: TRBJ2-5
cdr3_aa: CAWGPQETQYF

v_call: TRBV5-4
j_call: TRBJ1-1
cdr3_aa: CASSLARDGEAFF

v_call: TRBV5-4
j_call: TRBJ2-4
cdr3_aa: CASSSKTGVGNIQYF

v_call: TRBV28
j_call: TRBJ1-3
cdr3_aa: CASHPSTGAGNTIYF

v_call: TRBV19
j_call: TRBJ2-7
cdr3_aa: CATTSGLHPYEQYF

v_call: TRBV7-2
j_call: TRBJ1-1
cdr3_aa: CASRYSAGGSQEAFF

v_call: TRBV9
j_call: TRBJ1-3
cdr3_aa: CASSPDGQTGNTIYF

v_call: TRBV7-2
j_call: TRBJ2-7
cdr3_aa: CASSLVRGQEQYF

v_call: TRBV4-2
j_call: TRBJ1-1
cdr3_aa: CASSQEGSVVAFF

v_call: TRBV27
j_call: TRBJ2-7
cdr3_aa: CASRIDRYEQYF

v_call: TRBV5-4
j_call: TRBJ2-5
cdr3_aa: CASSLARGDETQYF

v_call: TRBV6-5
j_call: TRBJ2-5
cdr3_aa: CASKLAELQETQYF

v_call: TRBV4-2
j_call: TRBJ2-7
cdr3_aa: CASSQGTEDRGYEQYF

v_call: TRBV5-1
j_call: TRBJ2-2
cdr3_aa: CASSLARPNTGELFF

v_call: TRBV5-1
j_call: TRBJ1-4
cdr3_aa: CASSPGRVEGEKLFF

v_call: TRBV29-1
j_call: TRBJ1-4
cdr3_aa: CSVEGTGTNEKLFF

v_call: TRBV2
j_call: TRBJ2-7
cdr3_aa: CASRRLKAAYEQYF

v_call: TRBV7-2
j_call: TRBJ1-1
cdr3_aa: CASSSTPWGGTEAFF

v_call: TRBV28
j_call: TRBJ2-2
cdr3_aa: CASRSRTRGSPGELFF

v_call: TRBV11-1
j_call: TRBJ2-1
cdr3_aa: CASSLGQIEQFF

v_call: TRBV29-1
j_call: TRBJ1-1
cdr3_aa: CSVKGFTEAFF

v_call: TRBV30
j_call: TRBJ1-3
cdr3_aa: CAWSPQPNTIYF

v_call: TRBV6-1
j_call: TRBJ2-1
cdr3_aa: CASSEGTTNEQFF

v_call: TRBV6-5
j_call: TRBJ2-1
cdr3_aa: CASSSPGTGGYNEQFF

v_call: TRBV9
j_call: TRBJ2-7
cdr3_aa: CASSRTSGTSDYEQYF

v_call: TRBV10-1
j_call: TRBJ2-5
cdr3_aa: CASSENPTQETQYF

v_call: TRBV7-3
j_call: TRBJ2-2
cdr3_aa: CASSLNGGRDNTGELFF

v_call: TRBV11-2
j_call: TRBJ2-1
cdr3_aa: CASSFRGSYNEQFF